One sample yielded the 32 T cell receptor beta chains listed below, sequenced in a study of blood T cell repertoires in COVID-19 (dated by TCRdb to 2020 to 2022). Receptor libraries were prepared by the immunoSEQ multiplex PCR assay. TCRdb retrieved this table from immuneACCESS and kept in-frame rearrangements only. Not all clones are present; in checked studies, unresolved V genes account for under half, and no reason is known for the remainder. The sample profile shows about 170,000 clones; approximately 90% of them were found once. Roughly 7% of the sample rests with the top ten. Sequenced material: peripheral blood. Every receptor here comes from a woman at least 80 years old in a cohort sampled during active or convalescent COVID-19.

This clone was detected once. This chain uses TRBV19 with TRBJ1-1; TRBD1 matches at 9 bases. Germline values: CDR1 LNHDA, CDR2 SQIVND (reference sequence). The length of the CDR3 is 14 residues. Trimming removed 4 bases from V and 3 bases from J; junction bases left unmatched: 3. The CDR3 DNA reads as TGTGCCAGTAGTAGGACAGGGGTATACACTGAAGCTTTCTTT. Translation gives CASSRTGVYTEAFF.

The chain couples TRBV5-1 to TRBJ1-2; TRBD1 agrees at 7 bases. Germline assignment: CDR1 SGHRS and CDR2 YFSETQ. Losses at the gene ends were 7 bases for V and 0 bases for J; bases not matched to a gene: 6. The CDR3 spans 14 residues. CDR3 sequence reads: CASGRDSTNYGYTF. The CDR3, as DNA: TGCGCCAGCGGCCGGGACAGCACTAACTATGGCTACACCTTC.

The rearrangement uses TRBV5-1 and TRBJ2-3, with TRBD1 matching over 7 bases. The J segment lost 0 bases and the V segment lost 9 bases, leaving 4 bases of the junction unmatched. CDR3 size: 13 residues. Germline V gives CDR1 SGHRS, CDR2 YFSETQ. CDR3 in amino acids: CATSDRSTDTQYF. DNA of the CDR3: TGCGCCACCTCGGACAGGAGCACAGATACGCAGTATTTT.

The table lists this clone with a count of one. The chain combines TRBV6-5 with TRBJ2-7; 11 bases align to TRBD2. Germline CDR1 is MNHEY and CDR2 is SVGAGI. V was pared by 6 bases and J by 5 bases, with 9 bases of the junction left unmatched. This CDR3 has 15 residues. The DNA of the CDR3 is TGTGCCAGCAGCTCTTTAGCGGGGGGGATTAACGAGCAGTACTTC. It yields the protein CASSSLAGGINEQYF.

This rearrangement joins TRBV4-1 to TRBJ1-6; maybe TRBD1 (6 bases). The CDR3 extends over 15 amino acids. CDR1 is MGHRA, CDR2 YSYEKL, per germline. The V and J ends lost 2 bases and 7 bases respectively, with 12 bases between them. This chain's CDR3 is CASSQHRAGNSPLHF. The CDR3 bases are TGCGCCAGCAGCCAACACAGGGCGGGCAATTCACCCCTCCACTTT.

The CDR3 nucleotides are TGTGCCAGCAGCCGAGACCTCGGGACTGAAGCTTTCTTT. This codes for CASSRDLGTEAFF. V gene TRBV3-1 (or the pseudogene TRBV3-2) combines with J gene TRBJ1-1; D gene uncertain. Trimming stripped 4 bases from V and 5 bases from J, with 11 bases between. Germline V CDR1 and CDR2: LGHDT, YNNKEL (reference sequence). CDR3 size: 13 residues.

V is TRBV2 and J is TRBJ1-5; D perhaps matches TRBD1 (5 bases). Germline values: CDR1 SNHLY, CDR2 FYNNEI. Deletions cut 4 bases from V and 6 bases from J, with 10 bases between. This CDR3 is 13 amino acids long. The CDR3 is CASSGSGLQPQHF. The DNA of the CDR3 is TGTGCCAGCAGTGGCTCAGGGCTTCAGCCCCAGCATTTT.

The rearrangement uses TRBV19 and TRBJ2-1; the match to TRBD1 covers 12 bases. The CDR3 consists of 15 residues. CDR1 and CDR2 from the germline V gene are LNHDA and SQIVND (reference sequence). V shed 3 bases, J shed 7 bases, and the junction held 4 bases outside the gene matches. This CDR3 is CASSIRDRGRNEQFF. For the CDR3, the DNA is TGTGCCAGTAGTATCCGGGACAGGGGGCGAAATGAGCAGTTCTTC. Complete variable domain (other parts from reference TRBV19 and TRBJ2-1): DGGITQSPKYLFRKEGQNVTLSCEQNLNHDAMYWYRQDPGQGLRLIYYSQIVNDFQKGDIAEGYSVSREKKESFPLTVTSAQKNPTAFYLCASSIRDRGRNEQFFGPGTRLTVL.

This sequence joins TRBV28 and TRBJ1-2; TRBD1 agrees at 10 bases. Trimming cost V 5 bases and J 2 bases; bases outside gene matches: 8. This CDR3 contains 16 residues. The V gene's germline CDR1 is MDHEN and CDR2 SYDVKM. The CDR3 DNA reads TGTGCCAGCAGTACCCCCCCGGGACAGGGGAACTATGGCTACACCTTC. This sequence encodes CASSTPPGQGNYGYTF.

The V call is TRBV30, the J call TRBJ2-5, with 10 bases lining up with TRBD2. Unmatched junction bases numbered 10, after V lost 1 base and J lost 5 bases. The CDR3 spans 16 residues. Germline V gene data show CDR1 as GTSNPN and CDR2 as SVGIG (reference sequence). This CDR3 is CAWSAPRLAGFETQYF. In DNA form, the CDR3 reads TGTGCCTGGAGTGCACCCCGACTAGCGGGTTTTGAGACCCAGTACTTC.

The chain is built from TRBV5-4 and TRBJ2-2; the match to TRBD1 covers 12 bases. CDR3 size: 15 residues. J gave up 7 bases and V 4 bases, and 5 bases lay outside the gene matches. CDR1 is SGHNT and CDR2 is YYREEE in the germline V gene (reference sequence). This CDR3 reads CASSPGQGANGELFF. The CDR3 DNA reads TGTGCCAGCAGCCCGGGACAGGGGGCGAACGGGGAGCTGTTTTTT. Full variable domain (missing parts from reference TRBV5-4 and TRBJ2-2): ETGVTQSPTHLIKTRGQQVTLRCSSQSGHNTVSWYQQALGQGPQFIFQYYREEENGRGNFPPRFSGLQFPNYSSELNVNALELDDSALYLCASSPGQGANGELFFGEGSRLTVL.

This chain uses TRBV13 with TRBJ1-1; TRBD1 is a possible D gene (6 bases). V was trimmed by 5 bases and J by 0 bases, leaving 16 bases between them. CDR1 is PRHDT and CDR2 is FYEKMQ in the germline V gene (reference sequence). This CDR3 comprises 16 residues. Here the CDR3 reads CASSPRQETMNTEAFF. CDR3 bases: TGTGCCAGCAGCCCGCGACAGGAGACCATGAACACTGAAGCTTTCTTT.

The chain carries TRBV11-3 and TRBJ1-6; D uncertain. Germline-derived CDR1 and CDR2 are SGHNT and YENEEA. The CDR3 has 17 residues. With 5 bases removed from V and 0 bases from J, the gap between germline ends came to 14 bases. This CDR3 reads CASSREYLSSYNSPLHF. The DNA of the CDR3 is TGTGCCAGCAGCCGGGAGTACCTGAGCTCCTATAATTCACCCCTCCACTTT.

The genes are TRBV6-5 and TRBJ1-2, with D uncertain. With 0 bases removed from V and 4 bases from J, the gap between germline ends came to 12 bases. Per the germline V gene, CDR1 is MNHEY and CDR2 is SVGAGI. This CDR3 contains 15 residues. CDR3 loop: CASSYSRSPVYGYTF. In DNA, the CDR3 is TGTGCCAGCAGTTACTCGAGGAGTCCGGTCTATGGCTACACCTTC.

The rearrangement links TRBV11-3 to TRBJ1-6, with a tentative D call TRBD1 (6 bases). The CDR3 totals 15 residues. CDR1 is SGHNT and CDR2 is YENEEA in the germline V gene. The V end lost 5 bases, the J end lost 4 bases, and 12 bases lay between the germline ends. In DNA, the CDR3 is TGTGCCAGCAGCATCCTCGACAGGTATAATTCACCCCTCCACTTT. Amino acid sequence: CASSILDRYNSPLHF.

In its sample, this clone was seen a few times. This chain connects TRBV27 to TRBJ2-7, with D perhaps matching TRBD2 (5 bases). Germline V lookup: CDR1 MNHEY, CDR2 SMNVEV (reference sequence). V shed 10 bases and J shed 2 bases, with 21 bases lying between them. This CDR3 spans 15 amino acids. The CDR3 nucleotides read TGTGCCACCCCTTTCGCAGGAACTAGGGCCTACGAGCAGTACGTC. Protein product: CATPFAGTRAYEQYV.

V and J are TRBV6-1 and TRBJ1-6, with D perhaps TRBD1 (6 bases). The CDR3 totals 17 residues. Germline V lookup: CDR1 MNHNS, CDR2 SASEGT. Trimming left V 4 bases short and J 5 bases short, with 18 bases between. CDR3 residues: CASSVIGGGVNNSPLHF. In DNA, the CDR3 is TGTGCCAGCAGTGTCATTGGGGGGGGCGTTAATAATTCACCCCTCCACTTT.

J is TRBJ2-1 and V is TRBV3-1 (or the pseudogene TRBV3-2); 10 bases fit TRBD2. The germline gives CDR1 LGHDT, CDR2 YNNKEL (reference sequence). CDR3 length equals 15 residues. V lost 5 bases to trimming and J lost 2 bases; unmatched junction nucleotides: 3. The CDR3 DNA reads TGTGCCAGCAGCGAAGGACTAGCGGCCTACAATGAGCAGTTCTTC. Amino acid sequence: CASSEGLAAYNEQFF.

The rearrangement links TRBV28 to TRBJ1-2; TRBD1 aligns across 8 bases. CDR1 is MDHEN and CDR2 is SYDVKM in the germline V gene. The V gene end was trimmed by 2 bases and the J gene end by 2 bases; junction bases not matched to a gene: 7. CDR3 length equals 16 residues. CDR3 DNA sequence: TGTGCCAGCAGTTTACCGCCCTGGGACAGGAACTATGGCTACACCTTC. This codes for CASSLPPWDRNYGYTF.

The rearrangement joins TRBV18 to TRBJ2-5; 9 positions match TRBD1. The V gene end was trimmed by 3 bases and the J gene end by 2 bases; junction bases not matched to a gene: 4. CDR3 length: 15 residues. The V gene's germline CDR1 is KGHSH and CDR2 LQKENI. The CDR3 sequence: CASSPRDRVQETQYF. The DNA for the CDR3 is TGTGCCAGCTCACCGAGGGACAGGGTTCAAGAGACCCAGTACTTC.

CDR3 sequence reads: CASSLWTEHYTGELFF. CDR3 sequence (DNA): TGTGCCAGCAGCTTGTGGACAGAACACTACACCGGGGAGCTGTTTTTT. This chain uses TRBV21-1 with TRBJ2-2; the listed D gene, TRBD1, was not tested against the DNA. TRBV21-1 is reported as a pseudogene. The CDR3 loop spans 16 amino acids.

The chain employs TRBV5-5 and TRBJ1-5; 9 bases agree with TRBD1. This CDR3 comprises 13 residues. Germline V gene sequence: CDR1 SGHKS, CDR2 YYEKEE (reference sequence). J lost 9 bases, V lost 3 bases, and 4 bases had no gene match. CDR3 in DNA: TGTGCCAGCAGCTGGGGACAGGGCCCGCCCCAGCATTTT. Translating gives CASSWGQGPPQHF. Based on the CDR3 plus reference TRBV5-5 and TRBJ1-5, the full variable domain is DAGVTQSPTHLIKTRGQQVTLRCSPISGHKSVSWYQQVLGQGPQFIFQYYEKEERGRGNFPDRFSARQFPNYSSELNVNALLLGDSALYLCASSWGQGPPQHFGDGTRLSIL.

Points on this clone: The same CDR3 is also encoded by other DNA sequences in this sample. The V call is TRBV5-1, the J call TRBJ1-1, with D hard to call. The germline V and J ends were trimmed by 0 bases and 1 base, with 7 bases remaining between them. Germline assignment: CDR1 SGHRS and CDR2 YFSETQ. The CDR3 covers 14 residues. The CDR3 here is CASSLDTGNTEAFF. For the CDR3, the DNA is TGCGCCAGCAGCTTGGACACGGGGAACACTGAAGCTTTCTTT.

The rearrangement joins TRBV27 to TRBJ2-5; 14 nucleotides match TRBD2. V shed 6 bases, J shed 7 bases, and the junction held 10 bases outside the gene matches. Per germline, CDR1 MNHEY and CDR2 SMNVEV (reference sequence). The CDR3 is made up of 16 amino acids. The DNA for the CDR3 is TGTGCCAGCAGAAGAGGGACTAGCGGGGGAGAGGGGACCCAGTACTTC. Amino acid sequence: CASRRGTSGGEGTQYF.

The gene calls are TRBV5-6 and TRBJ2-2; 9 bases fit TRBD2. The V segment lost 3 bases and the J segment 10 bases; nucleotides outside the gene matches: 7. CDR1 and CDR2 from the germline V gene are SGHDT and YYEEEE. This CDR3 has 14 amino acids. Written as DNA, the CDR3 is TGTGCCAGCAGCTCGAGCGGGGGGTCGGAGGAGCTGTTTTTT. Amino acids: CASSSSGGSEELFF.

V gene TRBV4-3 combines with J gene TRBJ1-1; 7 bases align to TRBD1. Per the germline V gene, CDR1 is LGHNA and CDR2 is YSLEER. The CDR3 runs 15 residues. The V segment lost 3 bases and the J segment 6 bases; nucleotides outside the gene matches: 10. CDR3 amino acids: CASSQDLQGFSEAFF. The CDR3 nucleotides read TGCGCCAGCAGCCAGGACTTACAGGGGTTTTCTGAAGCTTTCTTT.

This chain links TRBV7-9 with TRBJ1-1; D might be TRBD1 (5 bases). The V gene lost 5 bases and the J gene lost 3 bases, with 16 bases spanning the gap. The CDR3 consists of 15 residues. Germline CDR1 is SEHNR and CDR2 is FQNEAQ (reference sequence). The CDR3 sequence is CASSPLYGRDTEAFF. The CDR3 region has the DNA TGTGCCAGCAGCCCTCTTTATGGCAGGGACACTGAAGCTTTCTTT. Full variable domain (rest looked up from reference TRBV7-9 and TRBJ1-1): DTGVSQNPRHKITKRGQNVTFRCDPISEHNRLYWYRQTLGQGPEFLTYFQNEAQLEKSRLLSDRFSAERPKGSFSTLEIQRTEQGDSAMYLCASSPLYGRDTEAFFGQGTRLTVV.

The V call is TRBV7-6, the J call TRBJ1-5; no definite D call. The length of the CDR3 is 13 residues. The germline V gene has CDR1 SGHVS and CDR2 FNYEAQ. Between the trimmed V and J ends, which lost 1 base and 7 bases, there was a span of 8 bases. CDR3 DNA: TGTGCCAGCAGCTTAGAGGGAGCCCAGCCCCAGCATTTT. Its protein is CASSLEGAQPQHF.

The chain has TRBV18 and TRBJ1-2; possible D gene TRBD1, 5 bases. Germline V lookup: CDR1 KGHSH, CDR2 LQKENI. V lost 10 bases to trimming and J lost 8 bases, with 20 bases between them. This CDR3 region has 13 residues. CDR3 sequence: CATTTEGFHGYTF. The DNA of the CDR3 is TGTGCCACTACGACAGAAGGGTTTCACGGCTACACCTTC. Full variable domain (missing parts from reference TRBV18 and TRBJ1-2): NAGVMQNPRHLVRRRGQEARLRCSPMKGHSHVYWYRQLPEEGLKFMVYLQKENIIDESGMPKERFSAEFPKEGPSILRIQQVVRGDSAAYFCATTTEGFHGYTFGSGTRLTVV.

The rearrangement links TRBV7-2 to TRBJ1-3; D is unclear. V was shortened by 1 base and J by 3 bases, with 10 bases between the two germline ends. CDR1 SGHTA and CDR2 FQGNSA come from the germline V gene. CDR3 length equals 15 residues. The CDR3 nucleotides read TGTGCCAGCAGCTTAGTCAGGAAGGTTGGAAACACCATATATTTT. It encodes CASSLVRKVGNTIYF. Full variable domain (outside the CDR3, taken from reference TRBV7-2 and TRBJ1-3): GAGVSQSPSNKVTEKGKDVELRCDPISGHTALYWYRQSLGQGLEFLIYFQGNSAPDKSGLPSDRFSAERTGGSVSTLTIQRTQQEDSAVYLCASSLVRKVGNTIYFGEGSWLTVV.

This rearrangement joins TRBV6-5 to TRBJ2-2, with D perhaps matching TRBD1 (5 bases). In germline, CDR1 is MNHEY, CDR2 SVGAGI. This CDR3 is 13 amino acids long. V was shortened by 7 bases and J by 5 bases, with 11 bases between the two germline ends. CDR3 loop: CASTPGLTGELFF. CDR3 coding DNA: TGTGCCAGCACGCCAGGGCTGACCGGGGAGCTGTTTTTT.

This clone was counted a single time. The chain recombines TRBV18 with TRBJ1-6; no definite D call. The CDR3 extends over 14 amino acids. Germline-derived CDR1 and CDR2 are KGHSH and LQKENI. Trimming stripped 4 bases from V and 9 bases from J, with 13 bases between. CDR3 in amino acids: CASSLTEERSPLHF. The CDR3, as DNA: TGTGCCAGCTCACTAACGGAAGAGCGTTCACCCCTCCACTTT.